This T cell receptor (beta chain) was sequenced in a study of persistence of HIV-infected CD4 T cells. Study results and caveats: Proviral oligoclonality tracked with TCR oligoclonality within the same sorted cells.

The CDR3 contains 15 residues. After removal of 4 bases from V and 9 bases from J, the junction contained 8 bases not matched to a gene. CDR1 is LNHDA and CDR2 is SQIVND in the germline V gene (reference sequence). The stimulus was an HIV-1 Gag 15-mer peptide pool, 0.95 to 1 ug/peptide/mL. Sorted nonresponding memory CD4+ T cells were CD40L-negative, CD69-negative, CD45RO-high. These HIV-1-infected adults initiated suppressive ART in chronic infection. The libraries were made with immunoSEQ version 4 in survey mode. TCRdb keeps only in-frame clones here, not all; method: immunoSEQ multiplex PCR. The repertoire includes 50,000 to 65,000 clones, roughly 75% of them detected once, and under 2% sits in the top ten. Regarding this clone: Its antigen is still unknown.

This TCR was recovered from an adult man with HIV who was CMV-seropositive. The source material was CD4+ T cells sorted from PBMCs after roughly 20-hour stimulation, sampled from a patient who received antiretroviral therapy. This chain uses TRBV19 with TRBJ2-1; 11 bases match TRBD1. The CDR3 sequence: CASSTRTGGLGEQFF. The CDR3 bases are TGTGCCAGTAGTACCCGGACAGGGGGCTTGGGTGAGCAGTTCTTC.